The 16 T cell receptor beta chains presented below share a single source sample, sequenced in a study of radiotherapy plus CTLA-4 blockade in lung cancer. Libraries were prepared by immunoSEQ multiplex PCR; TCRdb keeps only in-frame clonotypes and omits some of them. The table has roughly 90,000 clones, about 86% seen once. The material sequenced was peripheral blood, taken from a patient treated with radiotherapy plus ipilimumab. Receptors originate from a human donor with non-small cell lung cancer that progressed on radiotherapy plus ipilimumab.

This sequence joins TRBV29-1 and TRBJ2-1, with 11 bases that match TRBD2. J lost 6 bases, V lost 3 bases, and 4 bases had no gene match. Germline loops: CDR1 SQVTM, CDR2 ANQGSEA. CDR3 length: 14 amino acids. The DNA for the CDR3 is TGCAGCGTTGATACCGGGACTAGCGGCAATGAGCAGTTCTTC. Translated: CSVDTGTSGNEQFF.

The V gene is TRBV18, the J gene TRBJ1-2; the D is unclear. Germline-derived CDR1 and CDR2 are KGHSH and LQKENI. The CDR3 runs to 13 residues. Between the trimmed V and J ends, which lost 2 bases and 3 bases, there was a span of 7 bases. The CDR3 here is CASSPGLDYGYTF. For the CDR3, the DNA is TGTGCCAGCTCACCAGGGTTGGACTATGGCTACACCTTC. Full variable domain (rest looked up from reference TRBV18 and TRBJ1-2): NAGVMQNPRHLVRRRGQEARLRCSPMKGHSHVYWYRQLPEEGLKFMVYLQKENIIDESGMPKERFSAEFPKEGPSILRIQQVVRGDSAAYFCASSPGLDYGYTFGSGTRLTVV.

The sample holds one count of this clone. V gene TRBV10-2 combines with J gene TRBJ1-1; a possible D gene is TRBD1 (6 bases). V was clipped by 7 bases and J by 3 bases, with 12 bases between them. In germline, CDR1 is WSHSY, CDR2 SAAADI. The CDR3 is 13 residues long. The CDR3 reads CASTRGGDTEAFF. Written as DNA, the CDR3 is TGCGCCAGCACCAGAGGGGGGGACACTGAAGCTTTCTTT.

The J gene is TRBJ1-4, the V gene TRBV5-1; D is perhaps TRBD1 (5 bases). The V end was cut by 4 bases, the J end by 7 bases, with 17 bases between. Germline assignment: CDR1 SGHRS and CDR2 YFSETQ. The CDR3 is 15 amino acids. CDR3 bases: TGCGCCAGCAGCCCTGGGTCAGGGATGGCTGAAAAACTGTTTTTT. Its translation is CASSPGSGMAEKLFF.

This clone was seen only a few times. V usage is TRBV27 and J usage is TRBJ2-3, with TRBD1 as a possible D gene (8 bases). Germline values: CDR1 MNHEY, CDR2 SMNVEV (reference sequence). This CDR3 region has 13 residues. Trimming left V 10 bases short and J 4 bases short, with 15 bases between. DNA of the CDR3: TGTGCCACCCACAGGGGGGGGGCAGATACGCAGTATTTT. Protein sequence: CATHRGGADTQYF.

The sample holds a few counts of this clone. The chain couples TRBV6-5 to TRBJ1-1; TRBD1 might be the D (5 bases). There are 13 residues in the CDR3. The V end was cut by 6 bases, the J end by 13 bases, with 21 bases between. Germline V gives CDR1 MNHEY, CDR2 SVGAGI. DNA for the CDR3: TGTGCCAGCAGAGAAACAGGAATAGAATGGGATTTCTTT. Amino acid sequence: CASRETGIEWDFF.

This sequence joins TRBV5-1 and TRBJ1-1, with D hard to call. Trimming cost V 7 bases and J 0 bases, with 13 bases left between them. The CDR3 extends over 14 amino acids. CDR1 is SGHRS and CDR2 is YFSETQ in the germline V gene. The CDR3 loop is CASRRQGMNTEAFF. As DNA, the CDR3 is TGCGCCAGCCGACGACAAGGGATGAACACTGAAGCTTTCTTT.

This sequence joins TRBV19 and TRBJ1-5, with D unresolved. The length of the CDR3 is 13 residues. Trimming took 4 bases from V and 5 from J, leaving 9 bases between them. Germline V lookup: CDR1 LNHDA, CDR2 SQIVND (reference sequence). In DNA, the CDR3 is TGTGCCAGTAGTAGGATCATTCATCAGCCCCAGCATTTT. It specifies CASSRIIHQPQHF.

Turning to this clone: Other DNA sequences of this sample code for an identical CDR3. V is TRBV5-1 and J is TRBJ2-1; 8 bases match TRBD2. V shed 5 bases and J 0 bases; nucleotides not matched to a gene: 4. The germline CDR1 and CDR2 sequences are SGHRS and YFSETQ. CDR3 size: 15 residues. The CDR3 coding sequence is TGCGCCAGCAGTCCTAGCGGGTTCTCCTACAATGAGCAGTTCTTC. It codes for CASSPSGFSYNEQFF.

The J gene is TRBJ2-5, the V gene TRBV10-3; 11 positions agree with TRBD2. This CDR3 comprises 13 residues. Germline trimming cut 6 bases from V and 5 bases from J; bases unmatched to any gene: 2. Per the germline V gene, CDR1 is ENHRY and CDR2 is SYGVKD. The DNA of the CDR3 is TGTGCCATCAGACTAGCGGGAGCCGAGACCCAGTACTTC. Encoded protein: CAIRLAGAETQYF.

The chain links TRBV19 to TRBJ2-1; 10 bases match TRBD2. The ends lost 3 bases at V and 6 bases at J; junction bases unmatched: 14. Germline values: CDR1 LNHDA, CDR2 SQIVND (reference sequence). The CDR3 sequence is 18 residues long. This CDR3 is CASSMRVMASGRGNEQFF. Here the CDR3 DNA reads TGTGCCAGTAGTATGCGAGTAATGGCTAGCGGGAGAGGCAATGAGCAGTTCTTC.

The rearrangement uses TRBV25-1 and TRBJ1-1, with no clear D. V dropped 6 bases and J dropped 5 bases, with 7 bases sitting between them. This CDR3 spans 11 amino acids. Germline CDR1 is MGHDK and CDR2 is SYGVNS. CDR3 region: CASRRLTEAFF. The CDR3 region has the DNA TGTGCCAGCAGGCGGCTAACTGAAGCTTTCTTT.

The chain is built from TRBV7-9 and TRBJ1-1, with D tentatively TRBD1 (5 bases). V was clipped by 6 bases and J by 1 base, with 15 bases between them. The CDR3 is 15 residues long. The V gene's germline CDR1 is SEHNR and CDR2 FQNEAQ (reference sequence). The CDR3 DNA reads as TGTGCCAGCAGTTCAGGTCGGGGGTGGAACACTGAAGCTTTCTTT. It specifies CASSSGRGWNTEAFF.

The chain joins TRBV28 to TRBJ2-7; D remains unclear. With 1 base removed from V and 3 bases from J, the gap between germline ends came to 7 bases. Germline V gene data show CDR1 as MDHEN and CDR2 as SYDVKM. CDR3 length: 13 amino acids. In DNA form, the CDR3 reads TGTGCCAGCAGTTTATACACCGGCTACGAGCAGTACTTC. Protein product: CASSLYTGYEQYF.

The J gene is TRBJ2-7, the V gene TRBV29-1, with a tentative D call TRBD1 (6 bases). The length of the CDR3 is 13 residues. V was shortened by 7 bases and J by 2 bases, with 15 bases between the two germline ends. Per germline, CDR1 SQVTM and CDR2 ANQGSEA. In nucleotides, the CDR3 is TGCAGCGCTTCCGTGGGACATACCTACGAGCAGTACTTC. Its translation is CSASVGHTYEQYF.

J is TRBJ1-2 and V is TRBV30; unclear D gene. The length of the CDR3 is 13 residues. CDR1 and CDR2 from the germline V gene are GTSNPN and SVGIG (reference sequence). The V end was cut by 2 bases, the J end by 3 bases, with 10 bases between. The DNA of the CDR3 is TGTGCCTGGAGTCTTAAAAGGGACTATGGCTACACCTTC. It is translated as CAWSLKRDYGYTF.